This T cell receptor beta chain emerged from a study of identical twins. The CDR3 has 12 amino acids. The germline CDR1 and CDR2 sequences are MNHNY and SVGAGI (reference sequence). V dropped 7 bases and J dropped 4 bases, with 8 bases sitting between them. In TCRdb, the 5' RACE reads were re-called with MiXCR into one record per CDR3 protein. The repertoire holds 600,000 to 850,000 distinct CDR3 sequences, with 15% to 20% as singletons. Whole-study findings and limits: Excess sharing between twins was weaker in beta out-of-frame sequences. Out-of-frame sharing of TCR alpha in monozygotic twins was underestimated by models.

As concerns this clonotype: Its target is not known.

The sample was also linked to a second study, of T cells expressing NK-cell markers. According to that study: Beta-chain profiling covered CD3+CD56+NKG2C+, CD3+CD56+NKG2C- and CD3+CD56-NKG2C+ sorted subsets. Several donors' CD3+CD56-NKG2C+ cells were dominated by the same clonotypes.

The sequencing input was PBMCs. This TCR was recovered from a woman under 30 in good health. The rearrangement joins TRBV6-6 to TRBJ1-3; D is uncertain. The CDR3 reads CASIGFGNTIYF. The CDR3 nucleotides read TGTGCCAGCATCGGTTTCGGAAACACCATATATTTT.